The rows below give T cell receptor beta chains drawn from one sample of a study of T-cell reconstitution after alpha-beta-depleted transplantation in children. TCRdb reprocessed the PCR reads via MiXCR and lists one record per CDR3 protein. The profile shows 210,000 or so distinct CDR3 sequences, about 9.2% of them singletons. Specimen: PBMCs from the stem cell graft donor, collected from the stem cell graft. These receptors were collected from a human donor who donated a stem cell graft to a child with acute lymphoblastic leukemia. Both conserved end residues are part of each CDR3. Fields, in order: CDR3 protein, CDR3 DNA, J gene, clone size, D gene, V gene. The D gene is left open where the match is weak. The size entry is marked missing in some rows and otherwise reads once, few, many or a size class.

CDR3aa: CAISPVSHEQFF
CDR3nt: TGTGCCATCAGCCCTGTAAGCCATGAGCAGTTCTTC
j_gene: TRBJ2-1
abundance: many
d_gene: .
v_gene: TRBV10-3

CDR3aa: CSATRQSDHEQFF
CDR3nt: TGCAGTGCTACCCGACAGAGCGACCATGAGCAGTTCTTC
j_gene: TRBJ2-1
abundance: many
d_gene: .
v_gene: TRBV20-1

CDR3aa: CASSQDYTAGTDTQYF
CDR3nt: TGTGCCAGCAGCCAGGACTACACAGCAGGCACAGATACGCAGTATTTT
j_gene: TRBJ2-3
abundance: few
d_gene: .
v_gene: TRBV4-2

CDR3aa: CSVDAGGFANYGYTF
CDR3nt: TGCAGCGTTGACGCTGGGGGTTTTGCTAACTATGGCTACACCTTC
j_gene: TRBJ1-2
abundance: many
d_gene: .
v_gene: TRBV29-1

CDR3aa: CASSRPIPGQGYNEQFF
CDR3nt: TGTGCCAGCAGCCGACCGATCCCGGGACAGGGGTACAATGAGCAGTTCTTC
j_gene: TRBJ2-1
abundance: many
d_gene: TRBD1
v_gene: TRBV11-2

CDR3aa: CASGGQGASFEQYF
CDR3nt: TGTGCCAGCGGAGGACAGGGGGCTTCTTTTGAGCAGTACTTC
j_gene: TRBJ2-7
abundance: few
d_gene: TRBD1
v_gene: TRBV2

CDR3aa: CASSPTVFANTGELFF
CDR3nt: TGTGCCAGCAGCCCAACCGTGTTCGCGAACACCGGGGAGCTGTTTTTT
j_gene: TRBJ2-2
abundance: .
d_gene: .
v_gene: TRBV7-2

CDR3aa: CASIPDRGLGGELFF
CDR3nt: TGTGCCAGCATCCCAGACAGGGGGCTGGGTGGGGAGCTGTTTTTT
j_gene: TRBJ2-2
abundance: .
d_gene: TRBD1
v_gene: TRBV11-2

CDR3aa: CASSLGLATGELFF
CDR3nt: TGCGCCAGCAGCTTGGGACTAGCCACCGGGGAGCTGTTTTTT
j_gene: TRBJ2-2
abundance: few
d_gene: TRBD2
v_gene: TRBV5-1

CDR3aa: CSATTGGTNEKLFF
CDR3nt: TGCAGTGCTACCACAGGGGGAACTAATGAAAAACTGTTTTTT
j_gene: TRBJ1-4
abundance: few
d_gene: TRBD1
v_gene: TRBV20-1

CDR3aa: CASSLPDRTDTQYF
CDR3nt: TGCGCCAGCAGCTTGCCCGACAGGACAGATACGCAGTATTTT
j_gene: TRBJ2-3
abundance: many
d_gene: .
v_gene: TRBV5-1

CDR3aa: CASSPGTGVSYEQYF
CDR3nt: TGTGCCAGCTCACCCGGGACAGGGGTCTCCTACGAGCAGTACTTC
j_gene: TRBJ2-7
abundance: .
d_gene: TRBD1
v_gene: TRBV18

CDR3aa: CASSSLTGDGYTF
CDR3nt: TGTGCCAGCAGCAGCCTTACAGGGGACGGCTACACCTTC
j_gene: TRBJ1-2
abundance: many
d_gene: TRBD1
v_gene: TRBV14

CDR3aa: CASSGFGGGNEKLFF
CDR3nt: TGTGCCAGCAGTGGCTTTGGTGGAGGTAATGAAAAACTGTTTTTT
j_gene: TRBJ1-4
abundance: few
d_gene: .
v_gene: TRBV25-1

CDR3aa: CASSEDGNTDTQYF
CDR3nt: TGCGCCAGCAGTGAGGACGGTAACACAGATACGCAGTATTTT
j_gene: TRBJ2-3
abundance: few
d_gene: .
v_gene: TRBV10-2

CDR3aa: CASSPDRGTVSPLHF
CDR3nt: TGTGCCAGCAGCCCGGACAGGGGAACAGTATCACCCCTCCACTTT
j_gene: TRBJ1-6
abundance: many
d_gene: TRBD1
v_gene: TRBV3-1

CDR3aa: CATSDLGTGGEDTQYF
CDR3nt: TGTGCCACCAGTGACCTCGGTACAGGGGGCGAAGATACGCAGTATTTT
j_gene: TRBJ2-3
abundance: .
d_gene: TRBD1
v_gene: TRBV24-1

CDR3aa: CATGGPRLLNEAGANVLTF
CDR3nt: TGTGCCACAGGGGGCCCTCGACTACTCAATGAAGCTGGGGCCAACGTCCTGACTTTC
j_gene: TRBJ2-6
abundance: few
d_gene: TRBD1
v_gene: TRBV24-1

CDR3aa: CASSYRAGGGIQPQHF
CDR3nt: TGTGCCAGCAGTTACCGGGCAGGGGGTGGGATTCAGCCCCAGCATTTT
j_gene: TRBJ1-5
abundance: few
d_gene: TRBD1
v_gene: TRBV6-2/TRBV6-3

CDR3aa: CASSLSHGDHTEAFF
CDR3nt: TGTGCCAGCAGCTTATCCCACGGGGATCACACTGAAGCTTTCTTT
j_gene: TRBJ1-1
abundance: .
d_gene: .
v_gene: TRBV7-2

CDR3aa: CASSPTGGAPYEQYF
CDR3nt: TGTGCCAGCTCACCGACCGGGGGGGCACCCTACGAGCAGTACTTC
j_gene: TRBJ2-7
abundance: .
d_gene: TRBD2
v_gene: TRBV18

CDR3aa: CAIRTGGSGELFF
CDR3nt: TGTGCCATCAGGACAGGGGGCTCCGGGGAGCTGTTTTTT
j_gene: TRBJ2-2
abundance: many
d_gene: TRBD1
v_gene: TRBV12-3/TRBV12-4

CDR3aa: CSARDSRRAVNTEAFF
CDR3nt: TGCAGTGCTAGAGATTCACGCAGGGCAGTGAACACTGAAGCTTTCTTT
j_gene: TRBJ1-1
abundance: few
d_gene: .
v_gene: TRBV20-1

CDR3aa: CASRGYNEQFF
CDR3nt: TGTGCCAGCAGAGGGTACAATGAGCAGTTCTTC
j_gene: TRBJ2-1
abundance: few
d_gene: .
v_gene: TRBV6-5

CDR3aa: CASSVVSEGFSGNTIYF
CDR3nt: TGTGCCAGCAGCGTAGTCTCGGAGGGGTTCTCTGGAAACACCATATATTTT
j_gene: TRBJ1-3
abundance: few
d_gene: .
v_gene: TRBV9

CDR3aa: CSAETGTGNYGYTF
CDR3nt: TGCAGTGCGGAGACCGGGACAGGGAACTATGGCTACACCTTC
j_gene: TRBJ1-2
abundance: few
d_gene: TRBD1
v_gene: TRBV20-1

CDR3aa: CASSYQGAGETQYF
CDR3nt: TGTGCCAGCAGTTATCAGGGGGCGGGGGAGACCCAGTACTTC
j_gene: TRBJ2-5
abundance: .
d_gene: TRBD1
v_gene: TRBV27

CDR3aa: CASSQGVSGAKNIQYF
CDR3nt: TGTGCCAGCAGCCAAGGGGTTAGCGGGGCCAAAAACATTCAGTACTTC
j_gene: TRBJ2-4
abundance: .
d_gene: TRBD2
v_gene: TRBV3-1

CDR3aa: CASGPGGSMNTEAFF
CDR3nt: TGCGCCAGCGGTCCGGGGGGAAGCATGAACACTGAAGCTTTCTTT
j_gene: TRBJ1-1
abundance: .
d_gene: .
v_gene: TRBV5-1

CDR3aa: CASSWSTKRGAQETQYF
CDR3nt: TGTGCCAGCAGCTGGAGTACAAAGCGGGGGGCACAAGAGACCCAGTACTTC
j_gene: TRBJ2-5
abundance: .
d_gene: TRBD2
v_gene: TRBV5-5

CDR3aa: CASSLVPGPSYNEQFF
CDR3nt: TGCGCCAGCAGCTTGGTTCCGGGGCCCTCCTACAATGAGCAGTTCTTC
j_gene: TRBJ2-1
abundance: few
d_gene: .
v_gene: TRBV5-1

CDR3aa: CASSPVGGQLIKNIQYF
CDR3nt: TGTGCCAGCAGCCCCGTCGGGGGACAGCTCATCAAAAACATTCAGTACTTC
j_gene: TRBJ2-4
abundance: .
d_gene: .
v_gene: TRBV5-5

CDR3aa: CASSLSEGTNEKLFF
CDR3nt: TGTGCCAGCAGCTTGAGTGAGGGGACTAATGAAAAACTGTTTTTT
j_gene: TRBJ1-4
abundance: many
d_gene: .
v_gene: TRBV5-5

CDR3aa: CAISESTLTSLGVNTEAFF
CDR3nt: TGTGCCATCAGTGAGTCGACTCTCACATCTTTGGGCGTGAACACTGAAGCTTTCTTT
j_gene: TRBJ1-1
abundance: few
d_gene: .
v_gene: TRBV10-3

CDR3aa: CASSQADRSYEQYF
CDR3nt: TGTGCCAGCAGCCAGGCGGACAGATCCTACGAGCAGTACTTC
j_gene: TRBJ2-7
abundance: few
d_gene: .
v_gene: TRBV4-2

CDR3aa: CASSHRGGNTGELFF
CDR3nt: TGTGCCAGCAGCCACAGGGGCGGGAACACCGGGGAGCTGTTTTTT
j_gene: TRBJ2-2
abundance: few
d_gene: .
v_gene: TRBV4-2

CDR3aa: CASSEQAPGYNEQFF
CDR3nt: TGCGCCAGCAGTGAACAGGCCCCCGGTTACAATGAGCAGTTCTTC
j_gene: TRBJ2-1
abundance: few
d_gene: .
v_gene: TRBV10-2

CDR3aa: CASSSPGTAFQETQYF
CDR3nt: TGTGCCAGCAGTTCACCGGGGACAGCTTTCCAAGAGACCCAGTACTTC
j_gene: TRBJ2-5
abundance: .
d_gene: TRBD1
v_gene: TRBV27

CDR3aa: CASSAGIGRNQPQHF
CDR3nt: TGTGCCAGCAGCGCGGGGATTGGGCGCAATCAGCCCCAGCATTTT
j_gene: TRBJ1-5
abundance: .
d_gene: .
v_gene: TRBV5-5

CDR3aa: CATSRDRGPGELFF
CDR3nt: TGTGCCACCAGCAGAGATCGAGGTCCCGGGGAGCTGTTTTTT
j_gene: TRBJ2-2
abundance: .
d_gene: .
v_gene: TRBV15

CDR3aa: CASSLSPGRRETQYF
CDR3nt: TGTGCCAGCAGTTTATCTCCAGGGCGGAGGGAGACCCAGTACTTC
j_gene: TRBJ2-5
abundance: few
d_gene: .
v_gene: TRBV27

CDR3aa: CAISLGQRSGWTGELFF
CDR3nt: TGTGCCATTTCCCTCGGACAGCGTTCTGGGTGGACCGGGGAGCTGTTTTTT
j_gene: TRBJ2-2
abundance: .
d_gene: .
v_gene: TRBV10-3

CDR3aa: CATSDTSGTSKTQYF
CDR3nt: TGTGCCACCAGTGATACTTCCGGGACCTCGAAGACCCAGTACTTC
j_gene: TRBJ2-5
abundance: few
d_gene: .
v_gene: TRBV24-1

CDR3aa: CASSQELKVSLHF
CDR3nt: TGCGCCAGCAGCCAAGAACTTAAGGTTTCGCTCCACTTT
j_gene: TRBJ1-6
abundance: few
d_gene: .
v_gene: TRBV4-1

CDR3aa: CASSSSQGSSSSYEQYF
CDR3nt: TGCGCCAGCAGCTCGTCACAGGGTAGCAGCTCATCCTACGAGCAGTACTTC
j_gene: TRBJ2-7
abundance: many
d_gene: .
v_gene: TRBV5-1

CDR3aa: CASSLGPFRGEDYGYTF
CDR3nt: TGTGCCAGCAGCTTGGGACCCTTCAGGGGAGAGGACTATGGCTACACCTTC
j_gene: TRBJ1-2
abundance: .
d_gene: .
v_gene: TRBV5-5

CDR3aa: CASSHAFRQGGNQPQHF
CDR3nt: TGTGCCAGCAGCCACGCTTTTCGACAGGGTGGCAATCAGCCCCAGCATTTT
j_gene: TRBJ1-5
abundance: few
d_gene: TRBD1
v_gene: TRBV6-1

CDR3aa: CASRIFGDRGYGYTF
CDR3nt: TGCGCCAGCAGAATTTTCGGGGACAGGGGTTATGGCTACACCTTC
j_gene: TRBJ1-2
abundance: few
d_gene: TRBD1
v_gene: TRBV5-1

CDR3aa: CASSQGERNTIYF
CDR3nt: TGTGCCAGCAGTCAGGGGGAGAGGAACACCATATATTTT
j_gene: TRBJ1-3
abundance: .
d_gene: TRBD1
v_gene: TRBV6-6